This T cell receptor beta chain was observed in a study of shared clonotypes between healthy human individuals. Generated by immunoSEQ multiplex PCR, the TCRdb table keeps only in-frame clones and is missing some. Of roughly 720,000 clones in the sample, roughly 88% were seen once. CDR3 length: 15 amino acids. Germline CDR1 reads MDHEN; CDR2 reads SYDVKM. V lost 2 bases and J 1 base, leaving 10 bases between the germline ends. The donors, all of them Caucasian adults, lived in Nashville, Tennessee. CD8 memory combined CD45RO+ cells with CCR7-negative CD45RA+ TemRA cells. Study-wide results and limits: Non-shared clonotypes displayed generation probabilities falling below those of clonotypes present in all four donors. Naive subsets, compared against memory subsets, generally had larger estimated richness values.

Points on this clone: The antigen remains unidentified.

V usage is TRBV28 and J usage is TRBJ2-3; a weak D match, TRBD2 (6 bases). Source material: memory CD8+ T cells from PBMCs. Subset given: CD45RO+ cells pooled with CCR7-negative TemRA cells. This TCR was sampled from a man aged 18 to 29 in good health. Some clones in this sample may be carry-over from other donors' samples. The CDR3 sequence is CASSLEGLRTDTQYF. DNA of the CDR3: TGTGCCAGCAGTTTAGAGGGACTCCGCACAGATACGCAGTATTTT.